The subject of this entry is one T cell receptor beta chain. This receptor's antigen is unknown. Base qualities are not at hand, and no much larger clone is one base apart. TCRbeta CDR3 regions were amplified from genomic DNA using the immunoSEQ Assay, a bias-controlled multiplex PCR. The authors' analysis ran thus. The number of nucleated cells in each sample was estimated by amplification of reference gene primers within the assay. To quantify the absolute abundance of each unique TCRbeta CDR3 rearrangement, sequence reads were collapsed and filtered. For each sample, productive Simpson clonality was calculated as the square root of Simpson's diversity index across productive rearrangements. TCRdb carries this immuneACCESS record with in-frame sequences only. Its versions omit some clonotypes, under half of them owing to an unresolved V gene in the studies checked, with the rest unexplained. V and J calls and clone size follow that table, whereas D and trimming were derived from the DNA. Across this sample there are approximately 300,000 clones, with 70% to 90% seen only once. More than 3.5% of the sample is taken by the ten largest.

Enrolling through a virtual design, the prospective study's participants ranged in age from about 18 to 100 years and lived across 20 to 25 United States geographic areas. Cohort assignment in the prospective study relied on participant-reported clinical history from a screening survey and a study questionnaire. For ImmuneRACE Cohort 3, a participant was defined as recovered based on two consecutive negative NP/OP PCR tests, clearance by a healthcare professional, or resolution of symptoms. In the prospective study, mobile phlebotomists collected whole blood, serum and a nasopharyngeal or oropharyngeal swab from each participant. Participants in the prospective study had the option to provide additional blood draws and questionnaires over an approximately 2-month period. Before DNA extraction, blood samples from the prospective study were shipped at room temperature or frozen. V is reduced by 5 bases and J by 6 bases, leaving a spacing of 10 bases between them. The CDR3 starts with the cysteine, ends with the phenylalanine, and has 11 residues. Kept here is only the CDR3 DNA, which spans 33 bases and is read in frame from base 1. From a lookup of the germline V gene (reference sequence), CDR1 and CDR2 are DFQATT and SNEGSKA.

These data originate in a study of blood T cell repertoires in COVID-19 (dated by TCRdb to 2019 to 2021). For the study in its entirety: Collaborator samples came from the United States, Italy and Spain and covered acute and convalescent phases of COVID-19. Where available, HLA class I and class II types were taken from metadata supplied by the sample provider and were not determined by assay-based typing. The samples were drawn from the first 160 participants of the ongoing ImmuneRACE study and from under 1,500 subjects provided by 6 global collaborators. A de-identified subject ID, COVID-19 status, age in years and sex were almost always included in the sample metadata. The repertoires were released in a freely available public database intended as a resource for research on the immune response to SARS-CoV-2. The prospective study material was composed of cDNA or gDNA derived from T cells, B-cell-depleted T cells, or PBMCs. Subjects who had been exposed to COVID-19, were actively infected with it, or had recovered from it provided the deeply sampled blood TCRbeta repertoires that made up the dataset.

The investigation overall reported the following: The quantity of clinical and demographic metadata differed by source and by participant and was supplied without curation.

Material: PBMCs or T cells enriched from blood (not recorded which). The chain is assembled from TRBV20-1 and TRBJ1-1; tentative D gene TRBD1, with 5 bases matching. This receptor was identified in a woman in her twenties or thirties who had recovered from COVID-19. CDR3 sequence: CSALGVPEAFF. The DNA is TGCAGTGCTCTAGGGGTTCCTGAAGCTTTCTTT.